This TCR beta chain is from a study of T-cell reconstitution after alpha-beta-depleted transplantation in children. Study results and caveats: Alpha-beta T cells about two months after transplant reportedly derived from several hundred expanded graft clones.

This clonotype was seen only a few times. The antigen is undetermined. Preparing the TCRbeta library involved the use of unique molecular identifiers. TCRdb reanalysed the PCR reads using MiXCR and keeps one entry per CDR3 protein. Of roughly 570,000 distinct CDR3 sequences listed, approximately 30% are singletons. The CDR3 runs to 14 residues. V was trimmed by 6 bases and J by 0 bases, leaving 11 bases between them. Sequencing used PBMCs, obtained before TCRalphabeta/CD19-depleted stem cell transplant. This TCR came from a boy in the first two years of life with Wiskott-Aldrich syndrome, due to receive a stem cell transplant. The V gene is TRBV12-3 or TRBV12-4, the J gene TRBJ1-1; D may be TRBD1 (6 bases). CDR3 nucleotides: TGTGCCAGCAGCAACCAGGGGATGAACACTGAAGCTTTCTTT. Translation gives CASSNQGMNTEAFF.